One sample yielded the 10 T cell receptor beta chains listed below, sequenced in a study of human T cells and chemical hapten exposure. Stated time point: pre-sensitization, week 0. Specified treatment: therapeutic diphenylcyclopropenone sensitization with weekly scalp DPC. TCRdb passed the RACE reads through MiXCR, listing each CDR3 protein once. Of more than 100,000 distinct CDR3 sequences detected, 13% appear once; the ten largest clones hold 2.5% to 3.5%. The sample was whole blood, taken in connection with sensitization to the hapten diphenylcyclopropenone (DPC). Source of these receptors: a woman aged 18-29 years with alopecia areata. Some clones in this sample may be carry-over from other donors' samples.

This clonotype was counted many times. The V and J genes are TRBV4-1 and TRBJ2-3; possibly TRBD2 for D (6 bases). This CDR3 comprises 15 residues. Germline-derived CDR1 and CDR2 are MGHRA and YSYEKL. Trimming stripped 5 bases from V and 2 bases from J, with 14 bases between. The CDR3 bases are TGCGCCAGCAGCACGGTGCGGGGCGTCACAGATACGCAGTATTTT. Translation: CASSTVRGVTDTQYF.

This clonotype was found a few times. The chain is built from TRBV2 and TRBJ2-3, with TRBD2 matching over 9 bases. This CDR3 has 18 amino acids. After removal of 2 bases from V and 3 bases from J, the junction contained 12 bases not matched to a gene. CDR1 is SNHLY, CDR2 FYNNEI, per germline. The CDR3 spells CASSESLRSGGKTDTQYF. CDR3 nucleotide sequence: TGTGCCAGCAGTGAAAGTCTGAGAAGCGGGGGGAAAACAGATACGCAGTATTTT. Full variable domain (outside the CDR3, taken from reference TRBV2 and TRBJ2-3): EPEVTQTPSHQVTQMGQEVILRCVPISNHLYFYWYRQILGQKVEFLVSFYNNEISEKSEIFDDQFSVERPDGSNFTLKIRSTKLEDSAMYFCASSESLRSGGKTDTQYFGPGTRLTVL.

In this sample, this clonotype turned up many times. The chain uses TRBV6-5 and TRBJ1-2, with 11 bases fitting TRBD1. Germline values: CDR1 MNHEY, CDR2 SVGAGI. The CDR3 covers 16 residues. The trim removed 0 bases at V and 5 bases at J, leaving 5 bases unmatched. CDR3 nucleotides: TGTGCCAGCAGTTACTCGATGGGACAGGGGGATTATGGCTACACCTTC. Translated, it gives CASSYSMGQGDYGYTF.

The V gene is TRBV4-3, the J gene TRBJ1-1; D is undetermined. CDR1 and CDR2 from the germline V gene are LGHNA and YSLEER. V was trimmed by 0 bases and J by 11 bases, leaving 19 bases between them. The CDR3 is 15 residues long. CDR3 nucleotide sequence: TGCGCCAGCAGCCAAGAGGATCACCAAACAGCAGAGGCTTTCTTT. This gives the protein CASSQEDHQTAEAFF.

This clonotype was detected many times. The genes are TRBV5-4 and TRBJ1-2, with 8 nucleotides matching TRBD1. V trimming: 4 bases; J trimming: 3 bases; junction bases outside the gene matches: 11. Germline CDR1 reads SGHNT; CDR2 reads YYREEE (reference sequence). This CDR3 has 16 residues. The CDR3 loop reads CASSRRFTGGDYGYTF. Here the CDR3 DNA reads TGTGCCAGCAGCCGCCGCTTTACAGGGGGAGACTATGGCTACACCTTC. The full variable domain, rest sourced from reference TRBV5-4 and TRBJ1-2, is ETGVTQSPTHLIKTRGQQVTLRCSSQSGHNTVSWYQQALGQGPQFIFQYYREEENGRGNFPPRFSGLQFPNYSSELNVNALELDDSALYLCASSRRFTGGDYGYTFGSGTRLTVV.

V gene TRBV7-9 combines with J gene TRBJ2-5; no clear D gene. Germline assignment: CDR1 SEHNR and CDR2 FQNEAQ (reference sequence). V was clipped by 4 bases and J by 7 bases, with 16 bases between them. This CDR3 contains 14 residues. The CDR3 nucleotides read TGTGCCAGCAGCTCGAACATACTCTGGGGGACCCAGTACTTC. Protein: CASSSNILWGTQYF.

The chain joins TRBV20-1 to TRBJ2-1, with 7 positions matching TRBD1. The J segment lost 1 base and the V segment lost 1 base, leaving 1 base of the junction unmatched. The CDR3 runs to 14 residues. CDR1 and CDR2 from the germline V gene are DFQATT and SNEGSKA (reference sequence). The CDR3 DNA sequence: TGCAGTGCTAGAGCGGACAGGTCCTACAATGAGCAGTTCTTC. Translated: CSARADRSYNEQFF.

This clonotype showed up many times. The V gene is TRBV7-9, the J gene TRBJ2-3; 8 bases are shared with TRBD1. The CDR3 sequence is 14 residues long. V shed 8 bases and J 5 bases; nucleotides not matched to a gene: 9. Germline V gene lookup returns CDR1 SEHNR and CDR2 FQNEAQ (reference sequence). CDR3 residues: CASRQGLAVDTQYF. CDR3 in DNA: TGTGCCAGCCGACAGGGGCTAGCAGTAGATACGCAGTATTTT.

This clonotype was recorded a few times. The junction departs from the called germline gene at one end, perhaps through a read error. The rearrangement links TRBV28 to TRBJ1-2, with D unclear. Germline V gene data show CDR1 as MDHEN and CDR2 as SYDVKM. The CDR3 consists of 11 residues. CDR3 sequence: CASSQNFVNHF. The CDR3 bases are TGTGCCAGCAGCCAGAATTTTGTAAATCACTTC.

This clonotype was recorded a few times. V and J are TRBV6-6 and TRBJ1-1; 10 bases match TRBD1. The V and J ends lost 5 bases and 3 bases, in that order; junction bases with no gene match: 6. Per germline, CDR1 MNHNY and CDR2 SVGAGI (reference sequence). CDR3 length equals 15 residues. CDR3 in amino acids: CASSPGQGYDTEAFF. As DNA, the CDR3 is TGTGCCAGCAGTCCGGGACAGGGGTACGACACTGAAGCTTTCTTT.